One and the same sample provided the 27 T cell receptor beta chains below, sequenced in a study of T cells after yellow fever vaccination. From the 5' RACE reads, TCRdb called clonotypes with MiXCR, one entry per CDR3 protein. The sample includes some 300,000 distinct CDR3 sequences, about 10% of them seen just once. The source material was CD4+ T cells sorted from PBMCs, sampled 5 days after the yellow fever booster vaccination. These receptors were taken from a man in his late teens or twenties who received the YFV17D yellow fever vaccine.

The chain joins TRBV9 to TRBJ2-6, with TRBD1 as a possible D gene (6 bases). The CDR3 has 15 amino acids. Looked up from germline, CDR1 is SGDLS and CDR2 is YYNGEE. V was clipped by 4 bases and J by 2 bases, with 10 bases between them. The CDR3 loop reads CASSIPGAGANVLTF. Written as DNA, the CDR3 is TGTGCCAGCAGCATACCAGGGGCTGGGGCCAACGTCCTGACTTTC.

Only a few counts were recorded for this clonotype. In nucleotides, the CDR3 is TGTGCCAGTAGTAGGGGACAGGGGGCGTCGGCCGGGGAGCTGTTTTTT. The encoded protein is CASSRGQGASAGELFF. V and J are TRBV19 and TRBJ2-2; 12 bases are a match to TRBD1. Germline V CDR1 and CDR2: LNHDA, SQIVND (reference sequence). The length of the CDR3 is 16 residues. Unmatched junction bases numbered 6, after V lost 4 bases and J lost 6 bases.

This clonotype was picked up a small number of times. This chain joins TRBV4-3 and TRBJ1-5; unclear D gene. The length of the CDR3 is 15 residues. The germline V and J ends were trimmed by 3 bases and 2 bases, with 11 bases remaining between them. CDR1 LGHNA and CDR2 YSLEER come from the germline V gene. The CDR3, as DNA: TGCGCCAGCAGCCAGGAAGGACGTGGCAATCAGCCCCAGCATTTT. Amino acid sequence: CASSQEGRGNQPQHF.

This clonotype was found many times. The rearrangement links TRBV12-3 or TRBV12-4 to TRBJ2-7, with 9 bases matching TRBD1. J lost 6 bases, V lost 3 bases, and 0 bases had no gene match. The CDR3 is 12 residues long. Here the CDR3 DNA reads TGTGCCAGCAGTTTGGACAGGGGCGAGCAGTACGTC. This translates into CASSLDRGEQYV.

The sample holds a few counts of this clonotype. The chain has TRBV7-2 and TRBJ2-2, with a weak D call TRBD1 (6 bases). Deletions cut 6 bases from V and 4 bases from J, with 12 bases between. The germline CDR1 and CDR2 sequences are SGHTA and FQGNSA. The CDR3 is made up of 14 amino acids. CDR3 DNA: TGTGCCAGCAGGAACAGGGAGAGCACCGGGGAGCTGTTTTTT. The encoded protein is CASRNRESTGELFF.

The V gene is TRBV20-1, the J gene TRBJ2-3; D ambiguous. CDR1 DFQATT and CDR2 SNEGSKA come from the germline V gene (reference sequence). V gave up 1 base and J gave up 4 bases, with 6 bases separating them. This CDR3 has 12 amino acids. The DNA for the CDR3 is TGCAGTGCTAGAGGTTTTGCAGATACGCAGTATTTT. Protein: CSARGFADTQYF.

This chain links TRBV20-1 with TRBJ1-6; no firm D call. This CDR3 region has 17 residues. V was trimmed by 5 bases and J by 0 bases, leaving 17 bases between them. Germline V gene data show CDR1 as DFQATT and CDR2 as SNEGSKA (reference sequence). In DNA, the CDR3 is TGCAGTGCTCCTATATCCCTCGGGTACTCCTATAATTCACCCCTCCACTTT. Residues: CSAPISLGYSYNSPLHF.

This clonotype turned up a few times. The chain has TRBV12-3 or TRBV12-4 and TRBJ1-2; 9 bases map to TRBD1. Trimming at V came to 4 bases and at J to 8 bases, leaving 5 bases not matched to a gene. The CDR3 length is 13 residues. For the CDR3, the DNA is TGTGCCAGCAGTTCGGGACAGGGTAGCGGCTACACCTTC. Encoded protein: CASSSGQGSGYTF.

This clonotype was seen just once. This chain links TRBV4-3 with TRBJ1-4, with no clear D. V was pared by 2 bases and J by 0 bases, with 10 bases between. The CDR3 totals 16 residues. CDR1 and CDR2 from the germline V gene are LGHNA and YSLEER. CDR3 region: CASSQNLASTNEKLFF. The CDR3 DNA follows: TGCGCCAGCAGCCAAAACCTGGCGTCAACTAATGAAAAACTGTTTTTT.

This clonotype came up a few times. The chain employs TRBV11-2 and TRBJ1-1; D is unclear. The CDR3 contains 14 residues. V shed 6 bases and J shed 1 base, with 12 bases lying between them. Germline-derived CDR1 and CDR2 are SGHAT and FQNNGV. The CDR3 region has the DNA TGTGCCAGCAGTTACCGATCCGGGAACACTGAAGCTTTCTTT. Amino acids: CASSYRSGNTEAFF.

This clonotype was counted a few times. The J gene is TRBJ2-2, the V gene TRBV11-2; weak D call: TRBD1 (6 bases). CDR1 is SGHAT, CDR2 FQNNGV, per germline. V lost 7 bases and J 1 base, leaving 13 bases between the germline ends. The CDR3 loop spans 15 amino acids. CDR3: CASTMDSLNTGELFF. CDR3 bases: TGTGCCAGCACCATGGACAGTTTGAACACCGGGGAGCTGTTTTTT.

This clonotype was detected many times. The chain links TRBV4-3 to TRBJ2-1; D might be TRBD1 or TRBD2, each matching 5 bases. Looked up from germline, CDR1 is LGHNA and CDR2 is YSLEER. This CDR3 has 15 amino acids. Trimming pared 4 bases from V and 2 bases from J, leaving 12 bases between. CDR3 in amino acids: CASSPEPGPYNEQFF. The CDR3 bases are TGCGCCAGCAGCCCCGAACCGGGGCCCTACAATGAGCAGTTCTTC.

This clonotype has a handful of counts. This chain links TRBV12-3 or TRBV12-4 with TRBJ2-5; the D call may be TRBD1 or TRBD2 (5 bases each). The germline V and J ends were trimmed by 8 bases and 2 bases, with 24 bases remaining between them. The CDR3 is made up of 17 amino acids. CDR3 sequence reads: CASCNGPGPSLQETQYF. DNA of the CDR3: TGTGCCAGCTGCAACGGACCGGGACCGTCATTGCAAGAGACCCAGTACTTC.

This clonotype has only a few counts. This chain connects TRBV7-2 to TRBJ1-2; 11 positions agree with TRBD1. With 3 bases clipped from V and 6 bases from J, the junction kept 3 bases outside the gene matches. This CDR3 region has 14 residues. Germline V gene sequence: CDR1 SGHTA, CDR2 FQGNSA. Here the CDR3 reads CASSLRTGGDGYTF. DNA of the CDR3: TGTGCCAGCAGCTTGAGGACAGGGGGCGATGGCTACACCTTC.

The gene calls are TRBV5-1 and TRBJ2-7, with D possibly matching TRBD1 (6 bases). The CDR3 extends over 15 amino acids. V gave up 0 bases and J gave up 3 bases, with 13 bases separating them. Looked up from germline, CDR1 is SGHRS and CDR2 is YFSETQ. This chain's CDR3 is CASSLVAGAYYEQYF. CDR3 sequence (DNA): TGCGCCAGCAGCTTGGTAGCAGGGGCGTACTACGAGCAGTACTTC.

This clonotype was counted a few times. The chain recombines TRBV3-1 with TRBJ2-6, with 8 bases aligning to TRBD1. The CDR3 totals 17 residues. Germline V lookup: CDR1 LGHDT, CDR2 YNNKEL (reference sequence). Germline trimming cut 3 bases from V and 3 bases from J; bases unmatched to any gene: 7. DNA for the CDR3: TGTGCCAGCAGCCACGGACAGGGAGGTGGTGGGGCCAACGTCCTGACTTTC. This sequence encodes CASSHGQGGGGANVLTF.

This clonotype occurred a few times. The V and J genes are TRBV6-5 and TRBJ1-6, with 9 bases aligning to TRBD1. The CDR3 covers 16 residues. CDR1 is MNHEY and CDR2 is SVGAGI in the germline V gene. The V and J ends lost 4 bases and 10 bases, in that order; junction bases with no gene match: 11. CDR3 coding DNA: TGTGCCAGCAGTTTCCAGGGACAGGGAACTCGATCACCCCTCCACTTT. This sequence encodes CASSFQGQGTRSPLHF.

This clonotype was seen a handful of times. The rearrangement uses TRBV19 and TRBJ1-2; D unclear. V lost 3 bases and J 4 bases, leaving 12 bases between the germline ends. This CDR3 has 14 amino acids. CDR1 is LNHDA, CDR2 SQIVND, per germline (reference sequence). The DNA for the CDR3 is TGTGCCAGTAGTATCGGCCCAACGATCTATGGCTACACCTTC. Its translation is CASSIGPTIYGYTF.

In this sample, this clonotype turned up a few times. This chain uses TRBV28 with TRBJ1-4; D gene uncertain. Germline V gene sequence: CDR1 MDHEN, CDR2 SYDVKM. V lost 4 bases, J lost 8 bases, and 5 bases lay in between. The CDR3 loop spans 11 amino acids. CDR3 sequence reads: CASSSREKLFF. The DNA for the CDR3 is TGTGCCAGCAGTTCCCGGGAAAAACTGTTTTTT. The full variable domain, in which reference TRBV28 and TRBJ1-4 provide the parts outside the CDR3, is DVKVTQSSRYLVKRTGEKVFLECVQDMDHENMFWYRQDPGLGLRLIYFSYDVKMKEKGDIPEGYSVSREKKERFSLILESASTNQTSMYLCASSSREKLFFGSGTQLSVL.

In this sample, this clonotype turned up a few times. The chain carries TRBV7-2 and TRBJ2-2, with D hard to call. Trimming removed 1 base at V and 1 base at J, with 10 bases between. Per germline, CDR1 SGHTA and CDR2 FQGNSA. The CDR3 consists of 16 residues. The CDR3 nucleotides read TGTGCCAGCAGCTTAGTCGTCAGCAGGAACACCGGGGAGCTGTTTTTT. It specifies CASSLVVSRNTGELFF.

There are a few counts of this clonotype. The chain carries TRBV18 and TRBJ1-6; D is ambiguous. The CDR3 consists of 14 residues. The V end lost 6 bases, the J end lost 11 bases, and 17 bases lay between the germline ends. Looked up from germline, CDR1 is KGHSH and CDR2 is LQKENI. The chain's CDR3 is CASSRVSGETPLHF. Here the CDR3 DNA reads TGTGCCAGCTCCCGAGTTTCGGGTGAAACACCCCTCCACTTT.

In its sample, this clonotype was seen many times. This chain uses TRBV12-3 or TRBV12-4 with TRBJ2-5; D possibly corresponds to TRBD2 (7 bases). This CDR3 is built from 15 residues. The V end lost 7 bases, the J end lost 4 bases, and 19 bases lay between the germline ends. The CDR3 loop reads CASTMGGASGETQYF. The CDR3 region has the DNA TGTGCCAGCACCATGGGGGGGGCTAGCGGAGAGACCCAGTACTTC.

This clonotype was detected a few times. This sequence joins TRBV6-4 and TRBJ2-2, with 7 bases lining up with TRBD2. The germline V gene has CDR1 MRHNA and CDR2 SNTAGT. Unmatched junction bases numbered 6, after V lost 3 bases and J lost 5 bases. The CDR3 runs to 15 residues. This CDR3 reads CASSESGERTGELFF. The CDR3 DNA is TGTGCCAGCAGTGAAAGCGGGGAGCGAACCGGGGAGCTGTTTTTT.

This clonotype appeared a few times. The chain links TRBV20-1 to TRBJ1-3; D is unresolved. CDR1 is DFQATT, CDR2 SNEGSKA, per germline (reference sequence). V was trimmed by 0 bases and J by 1 base, leaving 7 bases between them. The CDR3 is made up of 14 amino acids. This CDR3 is CSARDLASGNTIYF. In DNA, the CDR3 is TGCAGTGCTAGAGATCTTGCGTCTGGAAACACCATATATTTT.

Many counts were recorded for this clonotype. The CDR3 spells CASSLEWENNEKLFF. In DNA, the CDR3 is TGCGCCAGCAGCTTGGAGTGGGAGAATAATGAAAAACTGTTTTTT. The rearrangement uses TRBV5-1 and TRBJ1-4; D gene unclear. The CDR3 is 15 amino acids. Germline loops: CDR1 SGHRS, CDR2 YFSETQ. V shed 0 bases and J shed 4 bases, with 10 bases lying between them.

The rearrangement uses TRBV7-2 and TRBJ1-5; no firm D call. The CDR3 covers 12 residues. V was clipped by 5 bases and J by 7 bases, with 9 bases between them. Germline CDR1 SGHTA, CDR2 FQGNSA. CDR3 bases: TGTGCCAGCAGCCCAGACGACCAGCCCCAGCATTTT. This sequence encodes CASSPDDQPQHF. Together with reference TRBV7-2 and TRBJ1-5, the CDR3 gives the full variable domain: GAGVSQSPSNKVTEKGKDVELRCDPISGHTALYWYRQSLGQGLEFLIYFQGNSAPDKSGLPSDRFSAERTGGSVSTLTIQRTQQEDSAVYLCASSPDDQPQHFGDGTRLSIL.

The rearrangement joins TRBV4-1 to TRBJ1-5; 7 bases are shared with TRBD1. The length of the CDR3 is 16 residues. Germline assignment: CDR1 MGHRA and CDR2 YSYEKL. With 1 base clipped from V and 4 bases from J, the junction kept 7 bases outside the gene matches. The CDR3 DNA reads as TGCGCCAGCAGCCAAGGACCGGGACAGTTAAATCAGCCCCAGCATTTT. It is translated as CASSQGPGQLNQPQHF.